This T cell receptor (beta chain) was obtained from a study of identical twins. CDR3 size: 14 residues. Germline loops: CDR1 KGHSH, CDR2 LQKENI. The V and J ends lost 5 bases and 1 base, in that order; junction bases with no gene match: 2. Regarding this clonotype: Its antigen remains unknown.

TCRdb independently ran MiXCR on the 5' RACE reads; one entry per CDR3 protein. The sample holds 450,000 or so distinct CDR3 sequences; less than 25% are singletons and the top ten take 2.9%. General study results and limits: The study found that models underestimated out-of-frame TCR alpha sharing in monozygotic twins.

The sample was also linked to a second study, of T cells expressing NK-cell markers. That investigation notes: All TCR beta repertoires analysed originated from sorted CD3+CD56+NKG2C+, CD3+CD56+NKG2C- and CD3+CD56-NKG2C+ T cells. The leading position in the CD3+CD56-NKG2C+ fraction of several donors also went to these clonotypes. Whether expanded NKG2C-expressing T cell clones recognize HCMV is unknown.

This chain joins TRBV18 and TRBJ2-4; 7 bases map to TRBD1. The clonotype was recovered from a woman younger than 30 in good health. The source material was CD4+ T cells sorted from blood. CDR3 protein: CASSATGAKNIQYF. In DNA form, the CDR3 reads TGTGCCAGCTCAGCGACAGGGGCCAAAAACATTCAGTACTTC.